This T cell receptor beta chain comes out of a study of shared clonotypes between healthy human individuals. The V and J ends lost 0 bases and 5 bases, in that order; junction bases with no gene match: 6. Germline CDR1 MNHEY, CDR2 SVGAGI. CDR3 length: 16 amino acids. The data were produced by immunoSEQ multiplex PCR, yet TCRdb's version contains in-frame clones alone and is incomplete. Here the sample spans more than 2 million clones, roughly 96% being singletons. This clone has a single count. The sample consisted of naive CD4+ T cells sorted from blood. Indicated subset: CD45RA+ positively selected. The TCR comes from a man aged 18 to 29 in good health. The chain uses TRBV6-5 and TRBJ2-2, with 7 bases matching TRBD2. The CDR3 loop reads CASSYSWTGLTGELFF. For the CDR3, the DNA is TGTGCCAGCAGTTACTCCTGGACGGGACTAACCGGGGAGCTGTTTTTT.